This is a list of T cell receptor beta chains from one sample in a study of high-grade serous ovarian cancer treatment subgroups. The method was immunoSEQ multiplex PCR; TCRdb's version includes in-frame clones alone and lacks a portion of them. The repertoire holds under 2,500 clones, with 55% to 75% as singletons. Sequencing was performed on tumor tissue. The receptors come from a human donor with high-grade serous ovarian cancer. Each CDR3 is given with its conserved first and last residue. D genes are given only for firm matches. Size is omitted from some rows. Given values are once, few, many or a class for expanded clones.

abundance | d_gene | j_gene | v_gene | CDR3nt | CDR3aa
. | . | TRBJ2-7 | TRBV4-1 | TGCGCCAGCAGCCAAGCGGTCCGTACAGAGCACGGGCAGTACTTC | CASSQAVRTEHGQYF
. | . | TRBJ2-2 | TRBV19 | TGTGCCAGTAGACAGGGCCAGAACACCGGGGAGCTGTTTTTT | CASRQGQNTGELFF
once | . | TRBJ2-7 | TRBV14 | TGTGCCAGCAGCCCACACAGCTCCTACGAGCAGTACTTC | CASSPHSSYEQYF
. | TRBD2 | TRBJ2-5 | TRBV5-4 | TGTGCCAGCAGCGCTAATAAAATGACTAGCGGGGGGGAGACCCAGTACTTC | CASSANKMTSGGETQYF
few | . | TRBJ2-2 | TRBV7-9 | TGTGCCAGCAGCCCTGGGGGGGGCAAGAACACCGGGGAGCTGTTTTTT | CASSPGGGKNTGELFF
. | . | TRBJ1-2 | TRBV19 | TGTGCCAGTAGCCCAACCAGCCACAGGGATTTGGATGGCTACACCTTC | CASSPTSHRDLDGYTF
. | TRBD2 | TRBJ2-1 | TRBV6-6 | TGTGCCAGCAGGCTAGCGGGGACCTACAATGAGCAGTTCTTC | CASRLAGTYNEQFF
. | . | TRBJ2-5 | TRBV27 | TGTGCCAGCAGTTTATCTTCCGGAAGGACCCAGTACTTC | CASSLSSGRTQYF
. | . | TRBJ2-7 | TRBV27 | TGTGCCAGCAGACTAAAGGGGGTTGCCTACGAGCAGTACTTC | CASRLKGVAYEQYF
few | TRBD1 | TRBJ1-2 | TRBV18 | TGTGCCAGCTCACTGGACAGGGGTGACTATGGCTACACCTTC | CASSLDRGDYGYTF
. | TRBD1 | TRBJ1-5 | TRBV6-4 | TGTGCCAGCAGCCTGACAGGGGGCGGTAATCAGCCCCAGCATTTT | CASSLTGGGNQPQHF
. | . | TRBJ2-1 | TRBV29-1 | TGCAGCGTGGTGGGGGGAACCGGAGGTGAGCAGTTCTTC | CSVVGGTGGEQFF
once | TRBD1 | TRBJ2-6 | TRBV30 | TGTGCCTGGAGTCGGACAGGGTCGGGGGGGGCCAACGTCCTGACTTTC | CAWSRTGSGGANVLTF
. | . | TRBJ2-1 | TRBV10-2 | TGCGCCAGCAGTGAGAACGGGGTAAATGAGCAGTTCTTC | CASSENGVNEQFF
. | . | TRBJ2-1 | TRBV7-2 | TGTGCCAGCAGCCCGTTGAACGGGTACAATGAGCAGTTCTTC | CASSPLNGYNEQFF
. | . | TRBJ2-5 | TRBV25-1 | TGTGCCAGCGCCGAGAGGGGTCACCAAGAGACCCAGTACTTC | CASAERGHQETQYF
. | TRBD1 | TRBJ2-7 | TRBV7-2 | TGTGCCAGCAGCTCACAGGGGTACGAGCAGTACTTC | CASSSQGYEQYF
once | TRBD1 | TRBJ2-1 | TRBV19 | TGTGCCAGTAGTATACCGTCAGGGGGACGGAATGAGCAGTTCTTC | CASSIPSGGRNEQFF
once | . | TRBJ2-5 | TRBV7-9 | TGTGCCAGCAGCTTAAGAACAGGGCAAGAGACCCAGTACTTC | CASSLRTGQETQYF
large | TRBD1 | TRBJ1-1 | TRBV30 | TGTGCCTGGTCTCGAGGACAGGGGAGGACTGAAGCTTTCTTT | CAWSRGQGRTEAFF
. | . | TRBJ1-5 | TRBV6-5 | TGTGCCAGCAGTTACCAAAATCAGCCCCAGCATTTT | CASSYQNQPQHF
. | . | TRBJ1-6 | TRBV6-5 | TGTGCCAGCAGGGAGACAGTCTATAATTCACCCCCCCACTTT | CASRETVYNSPPHF
. | TRBD2 | TRBJ2-1 | TRBV6-4 | TGTGCCAGCAGTGTACTAGCGGGGGGATTATATGAGCAGTTCTTC | CASSVLAGGLYEQFF
. | . | TRBJ2-2 | TRBV4-2 | TGTGCCAGCAGCCAAGGGGTAGCGGTGAACACCGGGGAGCTGTTTTTT | CASSQGVAVNTGELFF
. | TRBD1 | TRBJ2-7 | TRBV6-5 | TGTGCCATCAGAGACCCCGGGACAGACTCCTACGAGCAGTACTTC | CAIRDPGTDSYEQYF
. | . | TRBJ1-6 | TRBV4-3 | TGCGCCAGCAGACAAGAAGGCGTTTCACCCCTCCACTTT | CASRQEGVSPLHF
. | TRBD1 | TRBJ1-2 | TRBV18 | TGTGCCAGCTCCCAAGACAGGGTCGCTAACTATGGCTACACCTTC | CASSQDRVANYGYTF
once | . | TRBJ2-7 | TRBV4-3 | TGCGCCAGCAGCCAAGAACCCGGGAACGAGCAGTACTTC | CASSQEPGNEQYF
. | . | TRBJ1-2 | TRBV5-5 | TGTGCCAGCAGCTTGGAGGACAACCGCTACACCTTC | CASSLEDNRYTF
. | TRBD2 | TRBJ2-1 | TRBV27 | TGTGCCAGCAGTTTAGGGGGGGGTCCGGGTATAGGTAGTGAGCAGTTCTTC | CASSLGGGPGIGSEQFF
. | . | TRBJ2-3 | TRBV11-2 | TGTGCCAGCAGCTTAGCCACAGGCACAGATACGCAGTATTTT | CASSLATGTDTQYF
few | TRBD1 | TRBJ1-1 | TRBV7-9 | TGTGCCAGCAGCGGCGCCGGGACAGGGGATAACACTGAAGCTTTCTTT | CASSGAGTGDNTEAFF